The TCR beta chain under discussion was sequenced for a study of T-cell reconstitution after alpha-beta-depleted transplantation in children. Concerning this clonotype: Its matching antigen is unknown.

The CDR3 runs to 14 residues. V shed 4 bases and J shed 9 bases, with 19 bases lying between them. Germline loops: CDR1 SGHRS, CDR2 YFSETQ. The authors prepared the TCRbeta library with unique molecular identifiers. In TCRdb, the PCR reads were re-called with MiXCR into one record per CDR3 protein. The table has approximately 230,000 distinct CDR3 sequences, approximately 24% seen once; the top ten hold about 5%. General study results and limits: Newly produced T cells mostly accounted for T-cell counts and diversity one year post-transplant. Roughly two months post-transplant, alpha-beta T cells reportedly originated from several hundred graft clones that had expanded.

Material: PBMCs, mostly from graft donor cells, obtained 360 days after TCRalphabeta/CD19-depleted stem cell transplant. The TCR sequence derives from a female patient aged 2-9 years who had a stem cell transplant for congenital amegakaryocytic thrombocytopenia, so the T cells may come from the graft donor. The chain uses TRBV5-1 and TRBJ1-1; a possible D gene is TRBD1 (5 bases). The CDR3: CASSPHRDYGKAFF. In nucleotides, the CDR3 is TGCGCCAGCAGCCCGCACCGGGACTATGGTAAAGCTTTCTTT.